One sample yielded the 26 T cell receptor beta chains listed below, sequenced in a study of blood T cell repertoires in COVID-19. The method was immunoSEQ multiplex PCR; TCRdb's version includes in-frame clones alone and lacks a portion of them. The data show around 150,000 clones, with roughly 79% seen just once and 2.5% to 3% held by the top ten. Material for sequencing was PBMCs or T cells enriched from blood (not recorded which). These receptors all come from a woman in her forties or fifties who had recovered from COVID-19.

The count of this clone is one. The rearrangement uses TRBV9 and TRBJ1-4, with TRBD1 matching 9 bases. Germline CDR1 SGDLS, CDR2 YYNGEE. The CDR3 runs to 15 residues. The V and J ends lost 1 base and 7 bases, in that order; junction bases with no gene match: 5. CDR3 residues: CASSVRTGVAEKLFF. Here the CDR3 DNA reads TGTGCCAGCAGCGTAAGGACAGGGGTTGCTGAAAAACTGTTTTTT.

This chain joins TRBV30 and TRBJ2-7, with 10 bases aligning to TRBD2. J was trimmed by 1 base and V by 0 bases; bases with no gene match: 9. Germline assignment: CDR1 GTSNPN and CDR2 SVGIG (reference sequence). The CDR3 extends over 17 amino acids. For the CDR3, the DNA is TGTGCCTGGAGTGTAGGGCTAGCGGGAGTTAGGTCCTACGAGCAGTACTTC. It yields the protein CAWSVGLAGVRSYEQYF.

The rearrangement joins TRBV3-1 (or the pseudogene TRBV3-2) to TRBJ1-2, with TRBD1 identical over 7 bases. The CDR3 extends over 15 amino acids. The junction had 9 bases not matched to a gene; V was cut back by 5 bases and J by 3 bases. The germline V gene has CDR1 LGHDT and CDR2 YNNKEL (reference sequence). In DNA, the CDR3 is TGTGCCAGCAGCTATAAGTCCGGGACAGACTATGGCTACACCTTC. Amino acid sequence: CASSYKSGTDYGYTF.

This clone was seen only once. This chain links TRBV19 with TRBJ1-4; D uncertain. Germline V gives CDR1 LNHDA, CDR2 SQIVND (reference sequence). This CDR3 comprises 15 residues. The V gene lost 6 bases and the J gene lost 8 bases, with 19 bases spanning the gap. The CDR3 bases are TGTGCCAGTAGAAAGGAATGGAGGGAACGGGAAAAACTGTTTTTT. Translation: CASRKEWREREKLFF.

The V gene is TRBV9, the J gene TRBJ2-2, with D perhaps TRBD1 (7 bases). The CDR3 runs 16 residues. Germline CDR1 reads SGDLS; CDR2 reads YYNGEE. V lost 4 bases to trimming and J lost 2 bases, with 15 bases between them. This chain's CDR3 is CASSLPRGVNTGELFF. CDR3 nucleotide sequence: TGTGCCAGCAGCCTCCCCAGGGGGGTAAACACCGGGGAGCTGTTTTTT.

V is TRBV5-1 and J is TRBJ1-3; unclear D gene. Between the trimmed V and J ends, which lost 1 base and 4 bases, there was a span of 9 bases. CDR1 is SGHRS and CDR2 is YFSETQ in the germline V gene. The CDR3 has 14 residues. The CDR3 sequence: CASSLRGVGNTIYF. In DNA, the CDR3 is TGCGCCAGCAGCTTGCGGGGAGTCGGAAACACCATATATTTT.

The V gene is TRBV7-8, the J gene TRBJ1-5; 7 bases line up with TRBD1. Losses at the gene ends were 5 bases for V and 6 bases for J; bases not matched to a gene: 10. Germline V CDR1 and CDR2: SGHVS, FQNEAQ. The CDR3 contains 15 residues. The CDR3 sequence is CASSPRQGETQPQHF. The CDR3 coding sequence is TGTGCCAGCAGCCCGAGACAGGGAGAGACTCAGCCCCAGCATTTT.

The chain is built from TRBV28 and TRBJ2-7; 9 nucleotides align to TRBD2. The V and J ends lost 5 bases and 1 base, in that order; junction bases with no gene match: 3. The germline V gene has CDR1 MDHEN and CDR2 SYDVKM. This CDR3 region has 14 residues. CDR3 coding DNA: TGTGCCAGCAGTAATAGCGGGAGATCCTACGAGCAGTACTTC. Its protein is CASSNSGRSYEQYF.

This chain connects TRBV14 to TRBJ1-1, with unresolved D. The V end lost 1 base, the J end lost 10 bases, and 10 bases lay between the germline ends. The CDR3 spans 12 residues. CDR1 is SGHDN and CDR2 is FVKESK in the germline V gene. This chain's CDR3 is CASSQGRGRAFF. The CDR3 coding sequence is TGTGCCAGCAGCCAAGGGAGAGGGAGAGCTTTCTTT.

This rearrangement joins TRBV3-1 (or the pseudogene TRBV3-2) to TRBJ1-5; D is possibly TRBD1 (6 bases). The CDR3 sequence is 16 residues long. CDR1 is LGHDT, CDR2 YNNKEL, per germline (reference sequence). Trimming cost V 1 base and J 2 bases, with 12 bases left between them. The CDR3, as DNA: TGTGCCAGCAGCCAAGTGGGGGCAGGGGGCAATCAGCCCCAGCATTTT. Its translation is CASSQVGAGGNQPQHF.

The DNA of the CDR3 is TGTGCCAGCAGCCTAGGACAGGTTAACACTGAAGCTTTCTTT. This codes for CASSLGQVNTEAFF. This chain joins TRBV5-6 and TRBJ1-1; 7 bases match TRBD1. V trimming: 4 bases; J trimming: 2 bases; junction bases outside the gene matches: 5. Germline CDR1 is SGHDT and CDR2 is YYEEEE. The length of the CDR3 is 14 residues.

This chain joins TRBV28 and TRBJ2-7; 11 nucleotides match TRBD2. This CDR3 comprises 15 residues. Trimming took 3 bases from V and 4 from J; bases not matched to a gene: 5. Germline V lookup: CDR1 MDHEN, CDR2 SYDVKM. The CDR3 is CASSFWASGRYEQYF. The CDR3 region has the DNA TGTGCCAGCAGTTTTTGGGCTAGCGGGAGGTACGAGCAGTACTTC.

Ten or more counts support this clone. The chain has TRBV19 and TRBJ1-2, with 10 bases lining up with TRBD1. Losses at the gene ends were 7 bases for V and 6 bases for J; bases not matched to a gene: 8. This CDR3 is built from 14 residues. Germline V CDR1 and CDR2: LNHDA, SQIVND (reference sequence). CDR3 coding DNA: TGTGCCAGTATACCGGGACAGGGGATCGATGGCTACACCTTC. Translating gives CASIPGQGIDGYTF.

The gene calls are TRBV11-3 and TRBJ1-1; no reliable D call. The CDR3 has 17 amino acids. CDR1 is SGHNT, CDR2 YENEEA, per germline. V was shortened by 2 bases and J by 0 bases, with 16 bases between the two germline ends. CDR3 amino acids: CASSLTVLGSLNTEAFF. DNA for the CDR3: TGTGCCAGCAGCTTAACGGTCTTGGGCAGCCTGAACACTGAAGCTTTCTTT.

Only a few counts were recorded for this clone. This chain links TRBV4-1 with TRBJ1-2, with TRBD1 as a possible D gene (6 bases). Trimming stripped 4 bases from V and 3 bases from J, with 15 bases between. This CDR3 region has 15 residues. The germline gives CDR1 MGHRA, CDR2 YSYEKL. The CDR3 loop reads CASSLGEGVDYGYTF. CDR3 sequence (DNA): TGCGCCAGCAGCCTTGGGGAGGGGGTAGACTATGGCTACACCTTC.

This clone appeared a single time. This chain uses TRBV2 with TRBJ1-5, with 9 bases lining up with TRBD1. The CDR3 has 14 amino acids. Germline V lookup: CDR1 SNHLY, CDR2 FYNNEI. V shed 6 bases, J shed 5 bases, and the junction held 5 bases outside the gene matches. The CDR3 sequence: CASRRRTGDQPQHF. The DNA for the CDR3 is TGTGCCAGCAGAAGACGGACAGGGGATCAGCCCCAGCATTTT.

This clone appeared many times. The rearrangement links TRBV5-1 to TRBJ1-1, with D unresolved. Trimming left V 4 bases short and J 4 bases short, with 17 bases between. This CDR3 comprises 15 residues. Germline V gives CDR1 SGHRS, CDR2 YFSETQ. The CDR3 sequence: CASSPGIATGTEAFF. CDR3 coding DNA: TGCGCCAGCAGCCCCGGGATAGCCACGGGCACTGAAGCTTTCTTT.

The chain is built from TRBV10-3 and TRBJ2-3; 10 bases are shared with TRBD1. Losses at the gene ends were 9 bases for V and 4 bases for J; bases not matched to a gene: 10. The CDR3 runs to 15 residues. Germline CDR1 ENHRY, CDR2 SYGVKD. This CDR3 is CAISRDRGAADTQYF. The DNA for the CDR3 is TGTGCCATTTCCCGGGACAGGGGAGCGGCAGATACGCAGTATTTT.

The rearrangement joins TRBV19 to TRBJ2-1; perhaps TRBD1 as D (5 bases). The CDR3 contains 16 residues. Trimming removed 6 bases from V and 1 base from J, with 16 bases in between. Germline-derived CDR1 and CDR2 are LNHDA and SQIVND (reference sequence). CDR3 sequence (DNA): TGTGCCAGTAGCCCACCCTCAGGGTTATCCTACAATGAGCAGTTCTTC. Its translation: CASSPPSGLSYNEQFF. Filled out from reference TRBV19 and TRBJ2-1, the complete variable domain reads DGGITQSPKYLFRKEGQNVTLSCEQNLNHDAMYWYRQDPGQGLRLIYYSQIVNDFQKGDIAEGYSVSREKKESFPLTVTSAQKNPTAFYLCASSPPSGLSYNEQFFGPGTRLTVL.

This chain joins TRBV7-3 and TRBJ2-7, with 7 bases lining up with TRBD1. The CDR3 has 15 residues. Germline CDR1 is SGHTA and CDR2 is FQGTGA. Trimming cost V 1 base and J 4 bases; bases outside gene matches: 7. The CDR3 DNA follows: TGTGCCAGCAGCTTAAGTAGGGGGCCAGCTTACGAGCAGTACTTC. It encodes CASSLSRGPAYEQYF.

The V gene is TRBV30, the J gene TRBJ1-5; a possible D gene is TRBD1 (6 bases). Per germline, CDR1 GTSNPN and CDR2 SVGIG (reference sequence). V gave up 2 bases and J gave up 4 bases, with 9 bases separating them. This CDR3 has 13 amino acids. In DNA form, the CDR3 reads TGTGCCTGGAGTCCAGGGGCAAATCAGCCCCAGCATTTT. This sequence encodes CAWSPGANQPQHF. The full variable domain, completed using reference TRBV30 and TRBJ1-5, is SQTIHQWPATLVQPVGSPLSLECTVEGTSNPNLYWYRQAAGRGLQLLFYSVGIGQISSEVPQNLSASRPQDRQFILSSKKLLLSDSGFYLCAWSPGANQPQHFGDGTRLSIL.

The V gene is TRBV4-1, the J gene TRBJ2-5; possibly TRBD1 for D (5 bases). Germline V gene lookup returns CDR1 MGHRA and CDR2 YSYEKL. The CDR3 totals 15 residues. V was trimmed by 5 bases and J by 1 base, leaving 14 bases between them. The CDR3 nucleotides read TGCGCCAGCAGCAGGGGAATAACAGCCCAAGAGACCCAGTACTTC. Its translation: CASSRGITAQETQYF.

The chain recombines TRBV6-6 with TRBJ2-7; the match to TRBD1 covers 10 bases. The ends lost 2 bases at V and 5 bases at J; junction bases unmatched: 6. In germline, CDR1 is MNHNY, CDR2 SVGAGI (reference sequence). There are 15 residues in the CDR3. CDR3 protein: CASSYEDRGYHEQYF. The CDR3 DNA is TGTGCCAGCAGTTACGAGGACAGGGGGTATCACGAGCAGTACTTC.

This chain connects TRBV9 to TRBJ2-2; D possibly corresponds to TRBD1 (7 bases). The CDR3 covers 16 residues. Germline V gene sequence: CDR1 SGDLS, CDR2 YYNGEE. Deletions cut 4 bases from V and 3 bases from J, with 16 bases between. CDR3 DNA sequence: TGTGCCAGCAGCCCATTCCCCAGGGGGGACACCGGGGAGCTGTTTTTT. Translated: CASSPFPRGDTGELFF.

This chain links TRBV6-4 with TRBJ2-2; TRBD2 matches at 7 bases. CDR1 is MRHNA and CDR2 is SNTAGT in the germline V gene. The V gene end was trimmed by 6 bases and the J gene end by 3 bases; junction bases not matched to a gene: 4. CDR3 length: 14 residues. The CDR3 here is CASSSGLDTGELFF. The CDR3 coding sequence is TGTGCCAGCAGCTCCGGACTAGACACCGGGGAGCTGTTTTTT.

The chain is built from TRBV7-8 and TRBJ1-1, with 8 bases aligning to TRBD1. V lost 5 bases, J lost 5 bases, and 4 bases stayed unmatched. The CDR3 loop spans 13 amino acids. Germline V gene lookup returns CDR1 SGHVS and CDR2 FQNEAQ. CDR3 bases: TGTGCCAGCAGCAAAAACAGGGGGACTGAAGCTTTCTTT. It specifies CASSKNRGTEAFF.